This T cell receptor (beta chain) was identified in a study of a mutant IDH1 vaccine in newly diagnosed glioma. The CDR3 sequence is 11 residues long. Trimming took 4 bases from V and 3 from J, leaving 7 bases between them. Looked up from germline, CDR1 is GTSNPN and CDR2 is SVGIG (reference sequence). As to time point: week 11, during vaccination. The investigators gave 300 ug of mutant IDH1 20-mer peptide in each vaccine dose, together with topical imiquimod. Remarks on this clone: Its antigen remains unknown.

Sequencing was performed with immunoSEQ multiplex PCR; in TCRdb, only in-frame clones are kept and a portion is missing. The table shows some 120,000 clones, with about four fifths occurring only once. The sequencing here drew on PBMCs, taken from a glioma patient whose treatment included an IDH1 peptide vaccine. The origin of this receptor is a man aged 40-49 years with glioma. V usage is TRBV30 and J usage is TRBJ2-7; no reliable D call. In DNA, the CDR3 is TGTGCCTGGAAGACCCTCTACGAGCAGTACTTC. The encoded protein is CAWKTLYEQYF.